This entry describes one T cell receptor beta chain. Antigen: not known. There are 17 residues in the CDR3. The germline gives CDR1 SGHAT, CDR2 FQNNGV. Trimming cost V 2 bases and J 2 bases, with 16 bases left between them. These data originate in a study of T cells in Graves' hyperthyroidism and ophthalmopathy. Study-level results: The model anticipated ophthalmopathy a median about 7.1 months pre-onset. In simple terms, a model built on 13 V-J features told ophthalmopathy apart from stable hyperthyroidism.

Recently diagnosed hyperthyroidism of less than 2 months' duration affected patients aged 18 to 65. It was RNA transcripts that yielded the amplified TCR beta CDR3 regions. The HTBI primer set drove a first-round RT-PCR of the TCR CDR3. TCRdb passed the multiplex PCR reads through MiXCR, listing each CDR3 protein once. The sample records about 290,000 distinct CDR3 sequences, about 13% being singletons. The sequence was collected from a woman aged 40 to 50 with Graves' hyperthyroidism. The chain links TRBV11-2 to TRBJ1-3; D not resolved. The specimen was blood. In nucleotides, the CDR3 is TGTGCCAGCAGCTTATATTTTGAACGCCTGGCTGGAAACACCATATATTTT. Translation: CASSLYFERLAGNTIYF.